Following are 14 T cell receptor beta chains from one sample sequenced in a study of control samples from healthy donors and cancer patients (dated by TCRdb to 2018 to 2020). Library preparation was by the immunoSEQ multiplex PCR assay. This is the immuneACCESS table as TCRdb keeps it, with only in-frame sequences that have V and J called. A part of the clones is gone; compared with another copy, unresolved V genes explain less than half, and the rest is unexplained. The sample table lists approximately 150,000 clones, 96% of them with a count of one. The top ten clones comprise 0.85% to 1.3% of the sample. Sequenced material: blood. These receptors all come from a woman aged 25 to 39 in good health.

This chain joins TRBV5-1 and TRBJ2-7; TRBD2 agrees at 11 bases. The CDR3 is 15 residues long. V was pared by 8 bases and J by 5 bases, with 12 bases of the junction left unmatched. Germline values: CDR1 SGHRS, CDR2 YFSETQ. CDR3 bases: TGCGCCAGTCACCTGGTAGCGGGAGGGCCTAACGAGCAGTACTTC. Its protein product is CASHLVAGGPNEQYF.

This chain connects TRBV29-1 to TRBJ1-1; D not resolved. V was cut by 4 bases and J by 7 bases, with 7 bases left in between. CDR3 length: 10 amino acids. Germline CDR1 is SQVTM and CDR2 is ANQGSEA. CDR3 sequence: CSVGTVEAFF. CDR3 coding DNA: TGCAGCGTTGGGACGGTTGAAGCTTTCTTT.

V usage is TRBV7-6 and J usage is TRBJ2-7; TRBD1 agrees at 12 bases. The CDR3 is 15 residues long. V was clipped by 5 bases and J by 5 bases; unmatched bases: 7. Looked up from germline, CDR1 is SGHVS and CDR2 is FNYEAQ. CDR3 residues: CASSPLRDRGHEQYF. CDR3 sequence (DNA): TGTGCCAGCAGCCCACTCCGGGACAGGGGGCACGAGCAGTACTTC.

The rearrangement uses TRBV5-6 and TRBJ1-2; D perhaps matches TRBD1 (5 bases). The V gene's germline CDR1 is SGHDT and CDR2 YYEEEE. The CDR3 sequence is 15 residues long. V was clipped by 0 bases and J by 4 bases, with 13 bases between them. The CDR3 is CASSLEGNWVYGYTF. DNA of the CDR3: TGTGCCAGCAGCTTGGAGGGGAATTGGGTCTATGGCTACACCTTC.

The V and J genes are TRBV6-5 and TRBJ1-6; the match to TRBD1 covers 7 bases. Germline V gene lookup returns CDR1 MNHEY and CDR2 SVGAGI. The CDR3 has 15 amino acids. Unmatched junction bases numbered 8, after V lost 8 bases and J lost 4 bases. The CDR3 DNA sequence: TGTGCCAGCTCGTCCGGGACAGAGTATAATTCACCCCTCCACTTT. This codes for CASSSGTEYNSPLHF.

The chain carries TRBV14 and TRBJ2-7; D might be TRBD1 (6 bases). CDR1 SGHDN and CDR2 FVKESK come from the germline V gene. The CDR3 has 17 amino acids. V was pared by 4 bases and J by 2 bases, with 21 bases between. CDR3 sequence reads: CASSRTRTGLLPYEQYF. The CDR3 coding sequence is TGTGCCAGCAGCCGCACTAGAACAGGGCTTTTACCCTACGAGCAGTACTTC.

The rearrangement uses TRBV28 and TRBJ2-7, with D uncertain. V was pared by 5 bases and J by 3 bases, with 8 bases between. This CDR3 spans 12 amino acids. Per germline, CDR1 MDHEN and CDR2 SYDVKM. The CDR3 sequence is CASSPNDYEQYF. CDR3 sequence (DNA): TGTGCCAGCAGTCCGAACGACTACGAGCAGTACTTC. Full variable domain (rest looked up from reference TRBV28 and TRBJ2-7): DVKVTQSSRYLVKRTGEKVFLECVQDMDHENMFWYRQDPGLGLRLIYFSYDVKMKEKGDIPEGYSVSREKKERFSLILESASTNQTSMYLCASSPNDYEQYFGPGTRLTVT.

This rearrangement joins TRBV19 to TRBJ2-2; no reliable D call. The germline gives CDR1 LNHDA, CDR2 SQIVND (reference sequence). The CDR3 is made up of 14 amino acids. Trimming took 1 base from V and 4 from J, leaving 7 bases between them. The CDR3 DNA reads as TGTGCCAGTAGTATAGTTAGGGCCACCGGGGAGCTGTTTTTT. It is translated as CASSIVRATGELFF.

The chain combines TRBV11-2 with TRBJ2-2; D is ambiguous. V dropped 2 bases and J dropped 3 bases, with 7 bases sitting between them. There are 14 residues in the CDR3. Germline V gene lookup returns CDR1 SGHAT and CDR2 FQNNGV. The CDR3 loop is CASSLTPYTGELFF. In nucleotides, the CDR3 is TGTGCCAGCAGCTTAACTCCGTACACCGGGGAGCTGTTTTTT. The full variable domain, in which reference TRBV11-2 and TRBJ2-2 provide the parts outside the CDR3, is EAGVAQSPRYKIIEKRQSVAFWCNPISGHATLYWYQQILGQGPKLLIQFQNNGVVDDSQLPKDRFSAERLKGVDSTLKIQPAKLEDSAVYLCASSLTPYTGELFFGEGSRLTVL.

The chain uses TRBV5-4 and TRBJ1-4; TRBD1 aligns across 8 bases. This CDR3 has 14 residues. V lost 4 bases to trimming and J lost 6 bases; unmatched junction nucleotides: 5. Germline V gene lookup returns CDR1 SGHNT and CDR2 YYREEE (reference sequence). CDR3 sequence reads: CASSEGQVDEKLFF. CDR3 DNA: TGTGCCAGCAGCGAGGGACAGGTAGATGAAAAACTGTTTTTT.

The gene calls are TRBV4-1 and TRBJ1-6, with D unclear. This CDR3 comprises 14 residues. Germline V gene data show CDR1 as MGHRA and CDR2 as YSYEKL. Trimming pared 1 base from V and 10 bases from J, leaving 11 bases between. CDR3 nucleotides: TGCGCCAGCAGCCAAGTACGGATTCTGTCACCCCTCCACTTT. Amino acid sequence: CASSQVRILSPLHF.

This clone was found once. This chain uses TRBV18 with TRBJ2-7; 8 nucleotides line up with TRBD1. This CDR3 spans 15 amino acids. The ends lost 2 bases at V and 6 bases at J; junction bases unmatched: 9. Germline V gene data show CDR1 as KGHSH and CDR2 as LQKENI. CDR3 region: CASSPVTQGAGEQYF. The CDR3 DNA is TGTGCCAGCTCACCAGTGACTCAGGGGGCAGGCGAGCAGTACTTC.

The chain uses TRBV20-1 and TRBJ2-5; no firm D call. V was trimmed by 6 bases and J by 5 bases, leaving 10 bases between them. The V gene's germline CDR1 is DFQATT and CDR2 SNEGSKA (reference sequence). The CDR3 has 11 amino acids. CDR3 sequence: CSALSWETQYF. CDR3 DNA: TGCAGTGCCCTTAGTTGGGAGACCCAGTACTTC.

This chain uses TRBV9 with TRBJ1-3; D ambiguous. CDR1 is SGDLS, CDR2 YYNGEE, per germline. Trimming took 0 bases from V and 1 from J, leaving 8 bases between them. The CDR3 length is 15 residues. The CDR3 DNA reads TGTGCCAGCAGCGTAGAGGGCAGTTCTGGAAACACCATATATTTT. Translating gives CASSVEGSSGNTIYF. The whole variable domain, remainder taken from reference TRBV9 and TRBJ1-3, is DSGVTQTPKHLITATGQRVTLRCSPRSGDLSVYWYQQSLDQGLQFLIQYYNGEERAKGNILERFSAQQFPDLHSELNLSSLELGDSALYFCASSVEGSSGNTIYFGEGSWLTVV.